A single sample gave rise to the 27 T cell receptor beta chains below, sequenced in a study of CD8+CD57+ T cells in acquired aplastic anemia. It was genomic DNA that served as the template for profiling TCR beta VDJ and CDR3. MiXCR was run by TCRdb on the reads, yielding one entry per CDR3 protein. The sample records 200,000 to 250,000 distinct CDR3 sequences, roughly 35% being singletons. Material: sorted CD4+, CD8+, or CD8+CD57+ T cells (not recorded which) from PBMCs. These receptors came from a human donor in good health, serving as a control.

This clonotype has a count of ten or more. For the CDR3, the DNA is TGTGCCAGCGGGGGGGGGGCAGATGACTACAATGAGCAGTTCTTC. It translates to CASGGGADDYNEQFF. The chain employs TRBV2 and TRBJ2-1, with TRBD2 as a possible D gene (7 bases). The CDR3 sequence is 15 residues long. With 8 bases removed from V and 3 bases from J, the gap between germline ends came to 17 bases. Germline CDR1 reads SNHLY; CDR2 reads FYNNEI.

This clonotype has at least ten counts. This chain uses TRBV6-1 with TRBJ1-6; weak D call: TRBD1 (6 bases). Trimming pared 0 bases from V and 8 bases from J, leaving 20 bases between. The CDR3 length is 18 residues. The germline gives CDR1 MNHNS, CDR2 SASEGT. The CDR3 DNA follows: TGTGCCAGCAGTGAAGCTCCATACGGGGCAGGGGCGTATTCACCCCTCCACTTT. Amino acids: CASSEAPYGAGAYSPLHF.

This clonotype was counted many times. The chain has TRBV7-6 and TRBJ1-2, with a weak D call TRBD1 (5 bases). The V end was cut by 2 bases, the J end by 7 bases, with 14 bases between. The germline gives CDR1 SGHVS, CDR2 FNYEAQ. The CDR3 length is 14 residues. The CDR3 nucleotides are TGTGCCAGCAGCTTAACAAACCAGGGAAGTGGCTACACCTTC. Translating gives CASSLTNQGSGYTF.

At least ten counts were recorded for this clonotype. This sequence joins TRBV10-3 and TRBJ1-1; TRBD1 matches 8 bases. Germline trimming cut 6 bases from V and 7 bases from J; bases unmatched to any gene: 10. The CDR3 sequence is 14 residues long. Germline V gene data show CDR1 as ENHRY and CDR2 as SYGVKD. CDR3 protein: CAISGTGQGGEAFF. Here the CDR3 DNA reads TGTGCCATCAGCGGGACAGGTCAAGGTGGTGAAGCTTTCTTT.

This clonotype has ten or more counts. This chain uses TRBV10-1 with TRBJ2-3, with D perhaps TRBD2 (5 bases). V lost 2 bases and J 4 bases, leaving 10 bases between the germline ends. The CDR3 is 14 residues long. The V gene's germline CDR1 is WNHNN and CDR2 SYGVQD (reference sequence). The CDR3 nucleotides read TGCGCCAGCAGTGAGAACCGGGGTGCAGATACGCAGTATTTT. The encoded protein is CASSENRGADTQYF.

This clonotype was detected many times. The chain carries TRBV20-1 and TRBJ1-4, with D unclear. With 0 bases removed from V and 3 bases from J, the gap between germline ends came to 11 bases. Looked up from germline, CDR1 is DFQATT and CDR2 is SNEGSKA (reference sequence). The CDR3 has 15 residues. The CDR3 DNA sequence: TGCAGTGCTAGAGATAGAATTGTGGCTAATGAAAAACTGTTTTTT. Translation gives CSARDRIVANEKLFF.

This clonotype was seen more than once but under ten times. The rearrangement links TRBV5-1 to TRBJ2-1, with a possible D match to TRBD1 (7 bases). V was shortened by 4 bases and J by 6 bases, with 20 bases between the two germline ends. The CDR3 extends over 16 amino acids. From germline, CDR1 is SGHRS and CDR2 YFSETQ. The CDR3 spells CASSIPTGRILNEQFF. The CDR3 DNA is TGCGCCAGCAGCATACCGACAGGGAGGATCCTCAATGAGCAGTTCTTC.

The genes are TRBV20-1 and TRBJ2-5, with TRBD2 matching over 8 bases. The germline V gene has CDR1 DFQATT and CDR2 SNEGSKA (reference sequence). After removal of 0 bases from V and 1 base from J, the junction contained 7 bases not matched to a gene. CDR3 length: 16 residues. CDR3 loop: CSARDPRAGGQETQYF. CDR3 nucleotide sequence: TGCAGTGCTAGAGATCCACGGGCGGGGGGCCAAGAGACCCAGTACTTC.

This clonotype has at least ten counts. The V and J genes are TRBV2 and TRBJ2-5, with D unclear. V lost 8 bases, J lost 5 bases, and 18 bases lay in between. Germline values: CDR1 SNHLY, CDR2 FYNNEI. The CDR3 spans 14 residues. The chain's CDR3 is CASGKDRALETQYF. The CDR3 DNA is TGTGCCAGCGGGAAGGATAGGGCTTTGGAGACCCAGTACTTC.

Comments on this clonotype: This may be a read error, as it is one base from a much larger clone. J is TRBJ1-6 and V is TRBV10-3; no clear D. The ends were cut back, 5 bases at V and 7 bases at J, with 12 bases in the middle. Germline V gene lookup returns CDR1 ENHRY and CDR2 SYGVKD. The CDR3 is 14 amino acids. The CDR3 DNA is TGTGCCATCAGTTACTCGGGAACCAATTCACCCCTCCACTTT. Translation: CAISYSGTNSPLHF.

This chain links TRBV5-6 with TRBJ2-7, with TRBD1 identical over 9 bases. Germline CDR1 is SGHDT and CDR2 is YYEEEE. J was trimmed by 2 bases and V by 4 bases; bases with no gene match: 7. The CDR3 loop spans 15 amino acids. In DNA form, the CDR3 reads TGTGCCAGCAGCGAGACAGGGGGGGGGACCTACGAGCAGTACTTC. Translation: CASSETGGGTYEQYF.

This clonotype has ten or more counts. This chain's CDR3 is CASRTGDSNQPQHF. The CDR3 nucleotides read TGTGCCAGCAGGACAGGAGATAGCAATCAGCCCCAGCATTTT. This chain links TRBV2 with TRBJ1-5, with a weak D call TRBD1 (6 bases). V was trimmed by 6 bases and J by 0 bases, leaving 9 bases between them. Germline CDR1 SNHLY, CDR2 FYNNEI. The CDR3 consists of 14 residues.

The V and J genes are TRBV10-3 and TRBJ1-5; 7 bases align to TRBD1. Germline assignment: CDR1 ENHRY and CDR2 SYGVKD. The V gene end was trimmed by 5 bases and the J gene end by 4 bases; junction bases not matched to a gene: 8. The CDR3 contains 15 residues. CDR3 loop: CAISPTGVGNQPQHF. As DNA, the CDR3 is TGTGCCATCAGTCCCACAGGGGTAGGGAATCAGCCCCAGCATTTT.

The CDR3 sequence: CATSNGKTYSPLHF. In DNA form, the CDR3 reads TGTGCCACCAGCAACGGGAAGACGTATTCACCCCTCCACTTT. V and J are TRBV15 and TRBJ1-6; the D is unclear. The germline gives CDR1 LNHNV, CDR2 YYDKDF (reference sequence). Trimming removed 4 bases at V and 8 bases at J, with 12 bases between. This CDR3 is built from 14 residues.

This clonotype has ten or more counts. This sequence joins TRBV2 and TRBJ2-7, with D possibly matching TRBD2 (6 bases). The CDR3 covers 15 residues. Germline-derived CDR1 and CDR2 are SNHLY and FYNNEI. The V end was cut by 6 bases, the J end by 5 bases, with 20 bases between. CDR3 in amino acids: CASSRGSSRRDEQYF. The DNA of the CDR3 is TGTGCCAGCAGCCGTGGGTCCTCACGGAGGGACGAGCAGTACTTC.

This clonotype was detected ten times or more. This chain uses TRBV10-1 with TRBJ2-7, with 7 positions matching TRBD1. CDR3 length: 13 amino acids. CDR1 and CDR2 (germline): WNHNN, SYGVQD (reference sequence). V was clipped by 3 bases and J by 6 bases; unmatched bases: 5. In nucleotides, the CDR3 is TGCGCCAGCAGTGACTACAGGGGCGGCGAGCAGTACTTC. It translates to CASSDYRGGEQYF.

This clonotype has only a few counts. Being one base from a much bigger clone, this may be a read error. V gene TRBV10-3 combines with J gene TRBJ2-1, with 12 positions matching TRBD1. This CDR3 has 15 amino acids. Germline V gives CDR1 ENHRY, CDR2 SYGVKD. The junction had 14 bases not matched to a gene; V was cut back by 11 bases and J by 9 bases. This CDR3 is CAAQPPGTGGTEQFF. The CDR3 coding sequence is TGTGCCGCTCAGCCACCCGGGACAGGGGGCACTGAGCAGTTCTTC.

About this clonotype itself: It may be a read error: a sequence one base away is much more abundant. The V gene is TRBV5-1, the J gene TRBJ2-7; the match to TRBD1 covers 7 bases. The CDR3 has 15 amino acids. Trimming removed 3 bases from V and 6 bases from J; junction bases left unmatched: 12. Per the germline V gene, CDR1 is SGHRS and CDR2 is YFSETQ. The CDR3 loop is CASSWSETGLGEQYF. Written as DNA, the CDR3 is TGCGCCAGCAGCTGGTCCGAGACAGGGTTAGGCGAGCAGTACTTC.

This clonotype came up many times. V is TRBV11-2 and J is TRBJ1-1; D is unclear. Between the trimmed V and J ends, which lost 3 bases and 3 bases, there was a span of 5 bases. Germline-derived CDR1 and CDR2 are SGHAT and FQNNGV. The CDR3 covers 12 residues. CDR3 bases: TGTGCCAGCAGCTTGGTGGACACTGAAGCTTTCTTT. Residues: CASSLVDTEAFF.

The rearrangement uses TRBV4-1 and TRBJ2-3, with 7 bases lining up with TRBD2. The germline V gene encodes CDR1 MGHRA and CDR2 YSYEKL. V trimming: 1 base; J trimming: 9 bases; junction bases outside the gene matches: 1. The CDR3 contains 12 residues. CDR3 protein: CASSQVGGTQYF. The CDR3 nucleotides read TGCGCCAGCAGCCAAGTGGGGGGGACGCAGTATTTT.

This clonotype was observed many times. V usage is TRBV29-1 and J usage is TRBJ2-5, with D perhaps matching TRBD1 (7 bases). V was cut by 4 bases and J by 5 bases, with 17 bases left in between. CDR1 is SQVTM, CDR2 ANQGSEA, per germline. This CDR3 is 14 amino acids long. CDR3 in amino acids: CSVVFRGALETQYF. The CDR3 DNA reads TGCAGCGTTGTTTTCAGGGGGGCTTTGGAGACCCAGTACTTC.

This clonotype was seen repeatedly, ten times or more. The chain recombines TRBV2 with TRBJ1-3; D unresolved. The CDR3 has 16 residues. Germline V gene lookup returns CDR1 SNHLY and CDR2 FYNNEI. Trimming pared 0 bases from V and 4 bases from J, leaving 13 bases between. The CDR3: CASSEARGSSGNTIYF. The CDR3 DNA follows: TGTGCCAGCAGTGAAGCGCGAGGGAGCTCAGGAAACACCATATATTTT.

This clonotype was observed a few times. The V call is TRBV7-2, the J call TRBJ2-3; D not resolved. The germline gives CDR1 SGHTA, CDR2 FQGNSA. The V end was cut by 5 bases, the J end by 5 bases, with 14 bases between. This CDR3 has 14 residues. The CDR3 sequence: CASSLQPRQDTQYF. For the CDR3, the DNA is TGTGCCAGCAGCCTTCAGCCGCGCCAAGATACGCAGTATTTT.

A few counts support this clonotype. This sequence joins TRBV30 and TRBJ1-1, with D possibly TRBD1 on 6 matching bases. CDR3 length equals 13 residues. Trimming took 4 bases from V and 4 from J, leaving 13 bases between them. Germline V gene lookup returns CDR1 GTSNPN and CDR2 SVGIG (reference sequence). The CDR3 coding sequence is TGTGCCTGGACAGGGGTGTGGGGCACTGAAGCTTTCTTT. Its translation: CAWTGVWGTEAFF. Based on the CDR3 plus reference TRBV30 and TRBJ1-1, the full variable domain is SQTIHQWPATLVQPVGSPLSLECTVEGTSNPNLYWYRQAAGRGLQLLFYSVGIGQISSEVPQNLSASRPQDRQFILSSKKLLLSDSGFYLCAWTGVWGTEAFFGQGTRLTVV.

There are many counts of this clonotype. This chain connects TRBV11-1 to TRBJ2-1, with 11 bases that match TRBD2. Germline V gene sequence: CDR1 SGHAT, CDR2 FQDESV (reference sequence). The CDR3 is 16 amino acids. The V gene end was trimmed by 6 bases and the J gene end by 5 bases; junction bases not matched to a gene: 9. This CDR3 reads CASRRSSLAGDNEQFF. CDR3 sequence (DNA): TGTGCCAGCAGACGATCCTCACTAGCGGGAGACAATGAGCAGTTCTTC.

This clonotype was seen repeatedly, ten times or more. V gene TRBV7-9 combines with J gene TRBJ1-5; D is possibly TRBD1 (6 bases). CDR1 and CDR2 from the germline V gene are SEHNR and FQNEAQ (reference sequence). The CDR3 spans 16 residues. Trimming removed 5 bases from V and 5 bases from J, with 19 bases in between. This chain's CDR3 is CASSRGRGEPDQPQHF. In DNA form, the CDR3 reads TGTGCCAGCAGCCGGGGTAGGGGGGAACCGGATCAGCCCCAGCATTTT.

This clonotype was observed many times. The V gene is TRBV7-9, the J gene TRBJ2-7; D unresolved. This CDR3 is 14 amino acids long. The V and J ends lost 5 bases and 6 bases respectively, with 17 bases between them. Germline CDR1 and CDR2: SEHNR and FQNEAQ (reference sequence). CDR3 protein: CASSHHQKLSEQYF. The CDR3 region has the DNA TGTGCCAGCAGCCATCACCAAAAACTCAGCGAGCAGTACTTC.